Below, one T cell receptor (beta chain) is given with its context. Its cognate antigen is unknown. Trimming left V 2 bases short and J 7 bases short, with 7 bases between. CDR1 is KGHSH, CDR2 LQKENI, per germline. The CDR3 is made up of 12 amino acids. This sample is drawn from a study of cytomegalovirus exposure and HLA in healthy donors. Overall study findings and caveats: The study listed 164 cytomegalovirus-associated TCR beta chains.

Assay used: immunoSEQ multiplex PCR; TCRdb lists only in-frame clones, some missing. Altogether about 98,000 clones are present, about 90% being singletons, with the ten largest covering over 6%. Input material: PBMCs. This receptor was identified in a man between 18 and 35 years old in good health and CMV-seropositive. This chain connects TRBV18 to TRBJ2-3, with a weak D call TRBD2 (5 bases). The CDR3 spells CASSPTGNTQYF. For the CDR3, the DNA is TGTGCCAGCTCACCAACGGGGAATACGCAGTATTTT.